Listed here are 25 T cell receptor beta chains from one sample, sequenced in a study of vaccination and CD4 T cells after COVID-19 (dated by TCRdb to the early 2020s). Libraries were constructed by PCR. Instrument on record: Illumina iSeq 100. At the Johns Hopkins FTIC core, DNA from the cultured CD4+ T cells underwent TCR sequencing with the Oncomine TCR Beta short-read assay. TCRdb reran the public reads through fastp at Q25 and MiXCR, keeping productive beta chains. Rows with a matching CDR3 protein are joined into one entry that keeps the most common DNA and genes. This sample comprises roughly 9,300 distinct CDR3 sequences, roughly 46% of them detected only once. Roughly 37% of the sample belongs to the ten largest clones. In the paper's terms, the treatment or condition label means: roughly nine-day PBMC culture with coronavirus spike peptide pools or control peptides (ViraFEST assay). Their recognized antigens are unknown.

Sequenced input: CD4+ T cells from blood, cultured in vitro. These receptors were collected from a human donor who had recovered from COVID-19.

This chain uses TRBV5-1 with TRBJ1-6, with 10 bases fitting TRBD1. The CDR3 consists of 14 residues. The ends lost 4 bases at V and 7 bases at J; junction bases unmatched: 2. Germline values: CDR1 SGHRS, CDR2 YFSETQ. CDR3 nucleotide sequence: TGCGCCAGCAGCCGGGACAGGGGAAATTCACCCCTCCACTTT. Translating it yields CASSRDRGNSPLHF.

The chain combines TRBV6-1 with TRBJ2-2; perhaps TRBD2 as D (5 bases). Germline V lookup: CDR1 MNHNS, CDR2 SASEGT. Trimming took 11 bases from V and 2 from J, leaving 9 bases between them. The CDR3 has 12 residues. CDR3 amino acids: CAARENTGELFF. The CDR3 DNA is TGTGCCGCCCGGGAAAACACCGGGGAGCTGTTTTTT.

J is TRBJ1-2 and V is TRBV5-1, with TRBD1 identical over 9 bases. Germline CDR1 SGHRS, CDR2 YFSETQ. V lost 0 bases, J lost 6 bases, and 3 bases stayed unmatched. The CDR3 spans 14 residues. The CDR3 coding sequence is TGCGCCAGCAGCTTGGGACAGGGGGACCATGGCTACACCTTC. It encodes CASSLGQGDHGYTF. Looking up the rest from reference TRBV5-1 and TRBJ1-2 gives the full variable domain: KAGVTQTPRYLIKTRGQQVTLSCSPISGHRSVSWYQQTPGQGLQFLFEYFSETQRNKGNFPGRFSGRQFSNSRSEMNVSTLELGDSALYLCASSLGQGDHGYTFGSGTRLTVV.

This clonotype came up once. DNA of the CDR3: TGTGCCAGCAGCTTGTCTACGATGCAGGCCTGGTGGAATATGAACACTGAAGCTTTCTTT. Amino acids: CASSLSTMQAWWNMNTEAFF. The chain couples TRBV5-4 to TRBJ1-1; D uncertain. Germline V gene data show CDR1 as SGHNT and CDR2 as YYREEE (reference sequence). V gave up 1 base and J gave up 0 bases, with 25 bases separating them. CDR3 size: 20 residues.

In nucleotides, the CDR3 is TGTGCCAGCAGCTTGGCGGCTGGAATACATGAAGAGACCCAGTACTTC. Translating it yields CASSLAAGIHEETQYF. The rearrangement links TRBV5-4 to TRBJ2-5; D is unclear. The CDR3 sequence is 16 residues long. Trimming pared 0 bases from V and 3 bases from J, leaving 15 bases between. The germline V gene has CDR1 SGHNT and CDR2 YYREEE (reference sequence). Together with reference TRBV5-4 and TRBJ2-5, the CDR3 gives the full variable domain: ETGVTQSPTHLIKTRGQQVTLRCSSQSGHNTVSWYQQALGQGPQFIFQYYREEENGRGNFPPRFSGLQFPNYSSELNVNALELDDSALYLCASSLAAGIHEETQYFGPGTRLLVL.

The J gene is TRBJ2-7, the V gene TRBV25-1; D gene ambiguous. Trimming took 5 bases from V and 0 from J, leaving 11 bases between them. This CDR3 spans 14 amino acids. From germline, CDR1 is MGHDK and CDR2 SYGVNS. This CDR3 reads CASSLHDSSYEQYF. CDR3 coding DNA: TGTGCCAGCAGTTTGCACGATAGCTCCTACGAGCAGTACTTC.

This clonotype was detected a few times. The chain joins TRBV20-1 to TRBJ2-3; TRBD2 aligns across 8 bases. The CDR3 sequence is 14 residues long. V lost 3 bases to trimming and J lost 4 bases; unmatched junction nucleotides: 6. Germline V gives CDR1 DFQATT, CDR2 SNEGSKA (reference sequence). The CDR3 bases are TGCAGTGCTAGGGTCGGGGGGGTTTCAGATACGCAGTATTTT. Translated, it gives CSARVGGVSDTQYF.

The sample holds a few counts of this clonotype. The V and J genes are TRBV20-1 and TRBJ2-3, with unresolved D. V was trimmed by 3 bases and J by 6 bases, leaving 13 bases between them. There are 13 residues in the CDR3. Germline CDR1 reads DFQATT; CDR2 reads SNEGSKA (reference sequence). CDR3 DNA: TGCAGTGCTAGCTCACACGCGGAGGATACGCAGTATTTT. Residues: CSASSHAEDTQYF.

This clonotype is labeled as large (0.1 to 1%). The CDR3 DNA reads as TGTGCCAGCAGTAAACAGCCACAAGAGACCCAGTACTTC. It yields the protein CASSKQPQETQYF. The chain has TRBV6-1 and TRBJ2-5; D gene uncertain. The CDR3 extends over 13 amino acids. V was cut by 5 bases and J by 2 bases, with 9 bases left in between. Germline V gives CDR1 MNHNS, CDR2 SASEGT.

V gene TRBV6-1 combines with J gene TRBJ2-3, with D perhaps TRBD1 (7 bases). V shed 6 bases and J shed 6 bases, with 16 bases lying between them. Germline V gene data show CDR1 as MNHNS and CDR2 as SASEGT. This CDR3 has 14 amino acids. The CDR3 coding sequence is TGTGCCAGCAGCCTAAACAGGGGAGGTGATACGCAGTATTTT. Protein: CASSLNRGGDTQYF.

V is TRBV6-1 and J is TRBJ2-7; 9 positions agree with TRBD1. Germline V gene lookup returns CDR1 MNHNS and CDR2 SASEGT. The ends lost 8 bases at V and 5 bases at J; junction bases unmatched: 4. The CDR3 covers 12 residues. This CDR3 is CASGTGIDEQYF. As DNA, the CDR3 is TGTGCCAGCGGGACAGGGATCGACGAGCAGTACTTC.

V usage is TRBV20-1 and J usage is TRBJ2-3, with D perhaps being TRBD1 or TRBD2 (5 bases each). The V end lost 1 base, the J end lost 5 bases, and 13 bases lay between the germline ends. This CDR3 has 14 amino acids. In germline, CDR1 is DFQATT, CDR2 SNEGSKA (reference sequence). CDR3: CSARVRVQGDTQYF. In DNA, the CDR3 is TGCAGTGCTAGAGTGAGGGTCCAGGGAGATACGCAGTATTTT.

J is TRBJ1-1 and V is TRBV5-1; TRBD1 aligns across 9 bases. The CDR3 runs 16 residues. The ends lost 5 bases at V and 0 bases at J; junction bases unmatched: 8. The germline V gene encodes CDR1 SGHRS and CDR2 YFSETQ. CDR3: CASRRGQGSLNTEAFF. CDR3 in DNA: TGCGCCAGCAGACGGGGACAGGGAAGCTTGAACACTGAAGCTTTCTTT.

This clonotype was seen more than once but under ten times. The chain employs TRBV6-1 and TRBJ2-7; the match to TRBD2 covers 15 bases. The CDR3 has 15 residues. Germline lookup yields CDR1 MNHNS and CDR2 SASEGT. Unmatched junction bases numbered 3, after V lost 6 bases and J lost 3 bases. The CDR3 here is CASRMGLAGGYEQYF. DNA of the CDR3: TGTGCCAGCAGGATGGGACTAGCGGGAGGCTACGAGCAGTACTTC.

The chain is built from TRBV7-9 and TRBJ2-5; D not resolved. Trimming pared 4 bases from V and 4 bases from J, leaving 4 bases between. In germline, CDR1 is SEHNR, CDR2 FQNEAQ (reference sequence). The CDR3 consists of 11 residues. Here the CDR3 reads CASSSRETQYF. The CDR3 coding sequence is TGTGCCAGCAGCTCAAGAGAGACCCAGTACTTC.

This clonotype appeared a few times. The V call is TRBV20-1, the J call TRBJ1-5; possibly TRBD1 for D (6 bases). The germline gives CDR1 DFQATT, CDR2 SNEGSKA (reference sequence). The CDR3 consists of 13 residues. V gave up 5 bases and J gave up 7 bases, with 15 bases separating them. CDR3 coding DNA: TGCAGTGCTCGGACAGACCCTGGGCAGCCCCAGCATTTT. Its protein product is CSARTDPGQPQHF.

The gene calls are TRBV6-1 and TRBJ1-1; D remains ambiguous. The CDR3 contains 15 residues. V was pared by 2 bases and J by 3 bases, with 13 bases between. The germline gives CDR1 MNHNS, CDR2 SASEGT. CDR3: CASSEYRSVDTEAFF. The CDR3 DNA follows: TGTGCCAGCAGTGAATATCGGTCTGTGGACACTGAAGCTTTCTTT.

The sample holds one count of this clonotype. This sequence joins TRBV19 and TRBJ1-3; 7 bases match TRBD1. Germline CDR1 LNHDA, CDR2 SQIVND (reference sequence). The CDR3 loop spans 14 amino acids. After removal of 5 bases from V and 7 bases from J, the junction contained 8 bases not matched to a gene. The CDR3 protein is CASSLQGLGNTIYF. Written as DNA, the CDR3 is TGTGCCAGTAGTCTACAGGGGCTTGGGAACACCATATATTTT.

V usage is TRBV29-1 and J usage is TRBJ2-3; TRBD2 might be the D (6 bases). This CDR3 has 14 amino acids. With 3 bases removed from V and 6 bases from J, the gap between germline ends came to 16 bases. Germline lookup yields CDR1 SQVTM and CDR2 ANQGSEA. DNA of the CDR3: TGCAGCGTTGAGGCGGGACTCCCAGGCGATACGCAGTATTTT. It specifies CSVEAGLPGDTQYF.

This clonotype turned up a few times. The rearrangement uses TRBV7-2 and TRBJ1-2; a weak D match, TRBD1 (5 bases). The CDR3 is made up of 15 amino acids. Germline-derived CDR1 and CDR2 are SGHTA and FQGNSA. The germline V and J ends were trimmed by 5 bases and 5 bases, with 18 bases remaining between them. The CDR3 nucleotides read TGTGCCAGCAGCGCAAGCTCAGGGAGTGGGTATGGCTACACCTTC. Residues: CASSASSGSGYGYTF.

V usage is TRBV5-1 and J usage is TRBJ2-5; no clear D gene. Trimming removed 4 bases at V and 2 bases at J, with 3 bases between. Germline V lookup: CDR1 SGHRS, CDR2 YFSETQ. This CDR3 is 11 amino acids long. The CDR3 loop reads CASSEQETQYF. As DNA, the CDR3 is TGCGCCAGCAGCGAACAAGAGACCCAGTACTTC.

This clonotype has more than one count but fewer than ten. The V call is TRBV12-3 or TRBV12-4, the J call TRBJ2-7, with TRBD1 matching over 11 bases. This CDR3 comprises 16 residues. With V trimmed by 3 bases and J by 1 base, 5 bases remained unmatched. CDR3 nucleotide sequence: TGTGCCAGCAGTTTGGATCGGGACAGGGGGTCCTACGAGCAGTACTTC. Translation: CASSLDRDRGSYEQYF.

This clonotype occurred a few times. The rearrangement uses TRBV7-2 and TRBJ1-5; perhaps TRBD1 as D (6 bases). Germline CDR1 and CDR2: SGHTA and FQGNSA. V lost 7 bases to trimming and J lost 3 bases, with 16 bases between them. The CDR3 spans 15 residues. CDR3 region: CASTLTQGFNQPQHF. CDR3 nucleotides: TGTGCCAGCACCCTAACCCAGGGGTTCAATCAGCCCCAGCATTTT.

The rearrangement joins TRBV20-1 to TRBJ1-1, with D possibly being TRBD1 (5 bases). Deletions cut 4 bases from V and 3 bases from J, with 15 bases between. Germline-derived CDR1 and CDR2 are DFQATT and SNEGSKA (reference sequence). This CDR3 is built from 14 residues. The CDR3 bases are TGCAGTGCTACGACTGGGGACCAGTACACTGAAGCTTTCTTT. As protein: CSATTGDQYTEAFF.

V gene TRBV20-1 combines with J gene TRBJ2-3, with a possible D match to TRBD2 (5 bases). Deletions cut 7 bases from V and 4 bases from J, with 12 bases between. This CDR3 region has 12 residues. The germline V gene encodes CDR1 DFQATT and CDR2 SNEGSKA (reference sequence). DNA for the CDR3: TGCAGTGGCGCCGAGGGATCAGATACGCAGTATTTT. It is translated as CSGAEGSDTQYF.